These 2 T cell receptor beta chains came from one sample sequenced in a study of T-cell reconstitution after alpha-beta-depleted transplantation in children. It was with unique molecular identifiers that the TCRbeta library was prepared. Using its own MiXCR run on the PCR reads, TCRdb lists one record per CDR3 protein. The sample records some 500,000 distinct CDR3 sequences, around 16% being singletons. The source material was PBMCs from the stem cell graft donor, sampled from the stem cell graft. The receptors were gathered from a human donor who donated a stem cell graft to a child with acute lymphoblastic leukemia.

This clonotype was seen only a few times. V usage is TRBV7-9 and J usage is TRBJ1-1, with no clear D. The CDR3 runs to 14 residues. Germline values: CDR1 SEHNR, CDR2 FQNEAQ (reference sequence). The V gene lost 6 bases and the J gene lost 4 bases, with 15 bases spanning the gap. As DNA, the CDR3 is TGTGCCAGCAGAACGGGATCCCTAGGCACTGAAGCTTTCTTT. It codes for CASRTGSLGTEAFF.

This clonotype occurred a few times. The chain recombines TRBV5-1 with TRBJ2-5, with D possibly matching TRBD2 (5 bases). This CDR3 spans 15 amino acids. Germline V gives CDR1 SGHRS, CDR2 YFSETQ. Trimming took off 2 bases at V and 5 bases at J, with 16 bases between the two ends. CDR3: CASSFGYREGETQYF. CDR3 DNA sequence: TGCGCCAGCAGCTTTGGGTATCGGGAAGGGGAGACCCAGTACTTC.